This T cell receptor (beta chain) was sequenced during a study of shared clonotypes between healthy human individuals. Whole-study context: Donors consisted of a couple of women and a few men between 18 and 49.

Whole-study findings and limits: Genetic and exposure-history diversity was limited by the few donors. Clonotypes which were not shared had lower generation probabilities than clonotypes that all four donors shared.

Healthy adults negative for HIV, lacking recent acute infections or vaccinations, served as donors. Remarks on this clone: Antigen unknown.

V shed 2 bases and J shed 5 bases, with 16 bases lying between them. Per the germline V gene, CDR1 is SGHKS and CDR2 is YYEKEE (reference sequence). The CDR3 is made up of 15 amino acids. Produced via immunoSEQ multiplex PCR; TCRdb's table is partial and in-frame only. The sample lists over a million clones; roughly 96% were seen once. The chain uses TRBV5-5 and TRBJ2-5; D might be TRBD1 (6 bases). The sequenced sample consisted of naive CD4+ T cells sorted from blood. Subset here: CD45RA+ positively selected. The origin of this receptor is a man aged 30 to 45 in good health. The CDR3, as DNA: TGTGCCAGCAGCTTTCCGAAGGGGGTCTGGGAGACCCAGTACTTC. Its protein product is CASSFPKGVWETQYF.